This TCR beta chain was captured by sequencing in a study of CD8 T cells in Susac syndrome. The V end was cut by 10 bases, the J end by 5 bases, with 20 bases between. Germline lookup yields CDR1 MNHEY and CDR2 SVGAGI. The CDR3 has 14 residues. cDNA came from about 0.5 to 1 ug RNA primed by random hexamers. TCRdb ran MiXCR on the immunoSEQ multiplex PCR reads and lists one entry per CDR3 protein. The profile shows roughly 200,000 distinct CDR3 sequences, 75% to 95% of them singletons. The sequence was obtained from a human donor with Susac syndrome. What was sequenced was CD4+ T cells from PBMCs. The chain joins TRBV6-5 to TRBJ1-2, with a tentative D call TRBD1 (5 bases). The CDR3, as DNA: TGTGCCACCCGGGTGATGGGGGGAAATTATGGCTACACCTTC. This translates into CATRVMGGNYGYTF.